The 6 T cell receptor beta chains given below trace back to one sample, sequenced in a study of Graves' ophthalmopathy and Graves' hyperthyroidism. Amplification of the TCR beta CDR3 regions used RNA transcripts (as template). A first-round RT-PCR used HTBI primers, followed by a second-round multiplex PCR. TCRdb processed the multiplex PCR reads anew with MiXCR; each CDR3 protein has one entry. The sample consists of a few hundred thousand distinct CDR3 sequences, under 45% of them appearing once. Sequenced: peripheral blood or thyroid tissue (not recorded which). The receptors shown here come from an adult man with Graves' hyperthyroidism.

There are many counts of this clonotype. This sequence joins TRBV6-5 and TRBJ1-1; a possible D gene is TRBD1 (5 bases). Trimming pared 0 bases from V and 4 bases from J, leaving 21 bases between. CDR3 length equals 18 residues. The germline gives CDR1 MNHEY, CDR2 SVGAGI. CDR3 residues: CASSYSRSNWARGTEAFF. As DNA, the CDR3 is TGTGCCAGCAGTTACTCGAGATCTAATTGGGCGAGGGGCACTGAAGCTTTCTTT.

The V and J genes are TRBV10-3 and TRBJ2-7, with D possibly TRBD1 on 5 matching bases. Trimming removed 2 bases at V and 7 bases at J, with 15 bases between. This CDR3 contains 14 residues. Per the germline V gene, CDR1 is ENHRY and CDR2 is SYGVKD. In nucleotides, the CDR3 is TGTGCCATCAGTGAGGGGGCCGCCGGCGATGAGCAGTACTTC. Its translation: CAISEGAAGDEQYF.

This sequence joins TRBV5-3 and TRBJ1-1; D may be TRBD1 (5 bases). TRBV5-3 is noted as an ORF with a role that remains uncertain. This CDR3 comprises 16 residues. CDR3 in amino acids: CARDSGRALEDTEAFF. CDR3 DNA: TGTGCTAGAGATTCCGGCAGGGCCCTCGAGGACACTGAAGCTTTCTTT.

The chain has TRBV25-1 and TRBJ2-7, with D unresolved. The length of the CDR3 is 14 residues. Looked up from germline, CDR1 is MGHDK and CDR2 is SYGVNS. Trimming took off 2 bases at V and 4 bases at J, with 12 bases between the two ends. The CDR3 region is CASSEDTDTYEQYF. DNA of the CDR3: TGTGCCAGCAGTGAAGACACGGATACATACGAGCAGTACTTC.

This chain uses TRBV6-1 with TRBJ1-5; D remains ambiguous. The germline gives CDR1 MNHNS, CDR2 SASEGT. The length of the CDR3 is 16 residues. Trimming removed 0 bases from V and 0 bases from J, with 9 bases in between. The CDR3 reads CASSEARIYSNQPQHF. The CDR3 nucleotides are TGTGCCAGCAGTGAAGCCAGGATTTATAGCAATCAGCCCCAGCATTTT.

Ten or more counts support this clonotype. The CDR3 DNA reads TGTGCCAGCAGCTTAGGCCGGGGGCTGGAGACCCAGTACTTC. Encoded protein: CASSLGRGLETQYF. The chain recombines TRBV13 with TRBJ2-5, with D possibly being TRBD1 or TRBD2 (6 bases each). The V end lost 0 bases, the J end lost 5 bases, and 10 bases lay between the germline ends. Germline assignment: CDR1 PRHDT and CDR2 FYEKMQ (reference sequence). The CDR3 has 14 residues.